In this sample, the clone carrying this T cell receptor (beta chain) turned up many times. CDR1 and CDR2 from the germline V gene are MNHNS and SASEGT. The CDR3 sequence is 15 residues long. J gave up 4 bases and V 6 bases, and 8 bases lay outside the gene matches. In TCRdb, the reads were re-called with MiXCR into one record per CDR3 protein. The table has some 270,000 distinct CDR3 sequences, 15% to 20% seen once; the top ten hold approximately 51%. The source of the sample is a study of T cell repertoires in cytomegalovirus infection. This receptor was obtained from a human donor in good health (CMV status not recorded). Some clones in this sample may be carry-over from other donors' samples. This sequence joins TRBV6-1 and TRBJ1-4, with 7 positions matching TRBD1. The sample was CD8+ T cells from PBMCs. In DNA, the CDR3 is TGTGCCAGCAGAACATGGGACAGCCTTAATGAAAAACTGTTTTTT. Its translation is CASRTWDSLNEKLFF.